This is a list of T cell receptor beta chains from one sample in a study of radiotherapy plus CTLA-4 blockade in lung cancer. The assay was immunoSEQ multiplex PCR, and TCRdb's table has in-frame clones only and misses some. The sample has more than 80,000 clones; about 84% are singletons. Material: peripheral blood, obtained from a patient treated with radiotherapy plus ipilimumab. The receptor set was obtained from a human donor with non-small cell lung cancer that progressed on radiotherapy plus ipilimumab. Some clones in this sample may be carry-over from other donors' samples. Both conserved end residues are part of each CDR3. The order of the fields is J gene, clone size, V gene, D gene, CDR3 protein, CDR3 DNA. The D gene is left open where the match is weak. The size of a clone is reported for some rows only, either as once, few or many, or as a class for expanded clones.

j_call: TRBJ2-3
clone_size: .
v_call: TRBV13
d_call: .
cdr3_aa: CASSKGLRDTQYF
cdr3_nt: TGTGCCAGCAGCAAGGGACTCCGAGATACGCAGTATTTT

j_call: TRBJ2-5
clone_size: .
v_call: TRBV7-6
d_call: .
cdr3_aa: CASSYKETQYF
cdr3_nt: TGTGCCAGCAGCTATAAAGAGACCCAGTACTTC

j_call: TRBJ2-2
clone_size: .
v_call: TRBV4-2
d_call: TRBD1
cdr3_aa: CASSQVARGLYTGELFF
cdr3_nt: TGTGCCAGCAGCCAAGTTGCGAGGGGGCTTTACACCGGGGAGCTGTTTTTT

j_call: TRBJ2-1
clone_size: .
v_call: TRBV10-3
d_call: .
cdr3_aa: CAISDGDGYSYNEQFF
cdr3_nt: TGTGCCATCAGTGACGGGGACGGGTACTCCTACAATGAGCAGTTCTTC

j_call: TRBJ1-5
clone_size: few
v_call: TRBV28
d_call: .
cdr3_aa: CASSYHLYSNQPQHF
cdr3_nt: TGTGCCAGCAGTTATCATCTCTATAGCAATCAGCCCCAGCATTTT

j_call: TRBJ1-5
clone_size: .
v_call: TRBV29-1
d_call: TRBD1
cdr3_aa: CSVATGVGNQPQHF
cdr3_nt: TGCAGCGTCGCTACAGGGGTAGGGAATCAGCCCCAGCATTTT

j_call: TRBJ2-7
clone_size: .
v_call: TRBV5-1
d_call: TRBD1
cdr3_aa: CASSHRGGRNYEQYF
cdr3_nt: TGCGCCAGCAGTCACCGAGGGGGCCGCAACTACGAGCAGTACTTC

j_call: TRBJ1-4
clone_size: .
v_call: TRBV30
d_call: .
cdr3_aa: CAWNQGRSTNEKLFF
cdr3_nt: TGTGCCTGGAACCAGGGCCGTTCAACTAATGAAAAACTGTTTTTT

j_call: TRBJ2-2
clone_size: .
v_call: TRBV6-1
d_call: TRBD2
cdr3_aa: CASKRSGGSGELFF
cdr3_nt: TGTGCCAGCAAGAGGAGCGGGGGGAGCGGGGAGCTGTTTTTT

j_call: TRBJ2-1
clone_size: .
v_call: TRBV19
d_call: TRBD2
cdr3_aa: CASSTGGLAGGPSISYNEQFF
cdr3_nt: TGTGCCAGTAGTACCGGAGGACTAGCGGGGGGACCAAGCATCTCCTACAATGAGCAGTTCTTC

j_call: TRBJ2-7
clone_size: .
v_call: TRBV5-1
d_call: TRBD1
cdr3_aa: CASSGLTGMGREQYF
cdr3_nt: TGCGCCAGCAGCGGGTTGACAGGGATGGGTCGGGAGCAGTACTTC

j_call: TRBJ1-3
clone_size: few
v_call: TRBV5-1
d_call: TRBD1
cdr3_aa: CASSLGQANYGNTIYF
cdr3_nt: TGCGCCAGCAGTTTAGGACAGGCGAATTATGGAAACACCATATATTTT

j_call: TRBJ1-5
clone_size: once
v_call: TRBV27
d_call: .
cdr3_aa: CASSPRDTKNNQPQHF
cdr3_nt: TGTGCCAGCAGTCCCCGGGACACAAAGAACAATCAGCCCCAGCATTTT

j_call: TRBJ1-2
clone_size: .
v_call: TRBV7-6
d_call: TRBD1
cdr3_aa: CASSLRPGQEHYYGYTF
cdr3_nt: TGTGCCAGCAGCTTAAGGCCAGGACAGGAGCACTACTATGGCTACACCTTC

j_call: TRBJ1-2
clone_size: .
v_call: TRBV7-8
d_call: TRBD1
cdr3_aa: CASSFTGGWQGYTF
cdr3_nt: TGTGCCAGCAGCTTTACAGGGGGCTGGCAAGGCTACACCTTC

j_call: TRBJ2-5
clone_size: .
v_call: TRBV7-7
d_call: TRBD1
cdr3_aa: CASSLGQARETQYF
cdr3_nt: TGTGCTAGCAGCCTCGGACAGGCAAGGGAGACCCAGTACTTC

j_call: TRBJ1-5
clone_size: .
v_call: TRBV7-8
d_call: .
cdr3_aa: CASSSFRQPQHF
cdr3_nt: TGTGCCAGCAGTTCATTCCGCCAGCCCCAGCATTTT

j_call: TRBJ1-2
clone_size: .
v_call: TRBV5-5
d_call: TRBD1
cdr3_aa: CASSPGQGPYGYTF
cdr3_nt: TGTGCCAGCAGCCCTGGACAGGGGCCATATGGCTACACCTTC

j_call: TRBJ1-1
clone_size: .
v_call: TRBV6-5
d_call: .
cdr3_aa: CASSESSENTEAFF
cdr3_nt: TGTGCCAGCAGTGAAAGTAGTGAGAACACTGAAGCTTTCTTT

j_call: TRBJ2-1
clone_size: once
v_call: TRBV18
d_call: TRBD1
cdr3_aa: CASSKTGTASYNEQFF
cdr3_nt: TGTGCCAGCTCCAAGACCGGGACAGCTTCCTACAATGAGCAGTTCTTC

j_call: TRBJ2-1
clone_size: .
v_call: TRBV29-1
d_call: .
cdr3_aa: CSVEGSAGSSYNEQFF
cdr3_nt: TGCAGCGTTGAAGGATCGGCGGGGAGCTCCTACAATGAGCAGTTCTTC

j_call: TRBJ1-1
clone_size: .
v_call: TRBV9
d_call: .
cdr3_aa: CASSAQVSINTEAFF
cdr3_nt: TGTGCCAGCAGCGCCCAGGTTAGCATTAACACTGAAGCTTTCTTT

j_call: TRBJ1-1
clone_size: .
v_call: TRBV7-2
d_call: .
cdr3_aa: CASSLVSGNTEAFF
cdr3_nt: TGTGCCAGCAGCTTAGTTTCCGGGAACACTGAAGCTTTCTTT

j_call: TRBJ1-1
clone_size: few
v_call: TRBV7-2
d_call: .
cdr3_aa: CASTDGGFVNTEAFF
cdr3_nt: TGTGCCAGTACGGACGGGGGGTTTGTGAACACTGAAGCTTTCTTT

j_call: TRBJ1-2
clone_size: .
v_call: TRBV18
d_call: .
cdr3_aa: CASSREALQANYGYTF
cdr3_nt: TGTGCCAGCTCAAGGGAAGCGCTACAAGCTAACTATGGCTACACCTTC

j_call: TRBJ2-7
clone_size: .
v_call: TRBV29-1
d_call: TRBD2
cdr3_aa: CSVEDPSGAPYEQYF
cdr3_nt: TGCAGCGTTGAAGACCCTAGCGGGGCACCCTACGAGCAGTACTTC

j_call: TRBJ2-5
clone_size: few
v_call: TRBV30
d_call: .
cdr3_aa: CAWSVGRIPYLSGRETQYF
cdr3_nt: TGTGCCTGGAGTGTAGGTAGGATCCCGTACTTATCCGGCCGAGAGACCCAGTACTTC

j_call: TRBJ1-1
clone_size: .
v_call: TRBV5-1
d_call: TRBD1
cdr3_aa: CASSSTGVTEAFF
cdr3_nt: TGCGCCAGCAGCTCAACAGGGGTAACTGAAGCTTTCTTT

j_call: TRBJ1-2
clone_size: .
v_call: TRBV7-8
d_call: .
cdr3_aa: CASSLDREEFGYTF
cdr3_nt: TGTGCCAGCAGCTTAGACAGGGAAGAGTTTGGCTACACCTTC

j_call: TRBJ1-2
clone_size: .
v_call: TRBV27
d_call: TRBD1
cdr3_aa: CASSRGQGAVGYTF
cdr3_nt: TGTGCCAGCAGTAGAGGACAGGGGGCGGTCGGCTACACCTTC

j_call: TRBJ2-7
clone_size: .
v_call: TRBV18
d_call: TRBD2
cdr3_aa: CASSPRTSGGAYEQYF
cdr3_nt: TGTGCCAGCTCACCGAGGACTAGCGGGGGGGCCTACGAGCAGTACTTC

j_call: TRBJ2-7
clone_size: .
v_call: TRBV27
d_call: .
cdr3_aa: CASSLAASQYEQYF
cdr3_nt: TGTGCCAGCAGTTTGGCGGCCTCTCAGTACGAGCAGTACTTC

j_call: TRBJ1-1
clone_size: few
v_call: TRBV2
d_call: TRBD1
cdr3_aa: CASSEAGTGRRAFF
cdr3_nt: TGTGCCAGCAGTGAAGCCGGGACAGGGAGGAGGGCTTTCTTT